The rows below give T cell receptor beta chains drawn from one sample of a study of tumor-infiltrating lymphocytes in localized non-small cell lung cancer. TCRdb's copy holds only in-frame clones and misses some; the assay was immunoSEQ multiplex PCR. The table records about 23,000 clones, 73% of them present only once. What was sequenced was lung tumor tissue. These receptors originate from a human donor with non-small cell lung cancer. Both conserved end residues are part of each CDR3. D genes are given only for firm matches. Only part of the rows carry a size: once, few, many, or a class if the clone is expanded.

V gene: TRBV7-2
clone size: NA
CDR3 length: 14
D gene: NA
J gene: TRBJ1-2
CDR3 DNA: TGTGCCAGCAGCTTAGGGTTGGGGGCGGATGGCTACACCTTC
CDR3 protein: CASSLGLGADGYTF

V gene: TRBV7-2
clone size: NA
CDR3 length: 16
D gene: TRBD1
J gene: TRBJ2-1
CDR3 DNA: TGTGCCAGCAGCGTCACCGGGACAGGGGTCTACAATGAGCAGTTCTTC
CDR3 protein: CASSVTGTGVYNEQFF

V gene: TRBV14
clone size: medium-sized
CDR3 length: 13
D gene: NA
J gene: TRBJ1-2
CDR3 DNA: TGTGCCAGCAGCCGGGAATCCAACAGGGCCTACACCTTC
CDR3 protein: CASSRESNRAYTF

V gene: TRBV7-9
clone size: NA
CDR3 length: 14
D gene: NA
J gene: TRBJ1-5
CDR3 DNA: TGTGCCAGCAGCTTAGCGGACGGTCATCAGCCCCAGCATTTT
CDR3 protein: CASSLADGHQPQHF

V gene: TRBV7-2
clone size: NA
CDR3 length: 15
D gene: NA
J gene: TRBJ2-7
CDR3 DNA: TGTGCCAGCAGCTTAACTGGTCGGGGCAGCTACGAGCAGTACTTC
CDR3 protein: CASSLTGRGSYEQYF

V gene: TRBV2
clone size: NA
CDR3 length: 13
D gene: NA
J gene: TRBJ1-1
CDR3 DNA: TGTGCCAGCAGTGGCGACCGGTACACTGAAGCTTTCTTT
CDR3 protein: CASSGDRYTEAFF

V gene: TRBV5-6
clone size: NA
CDR3 length: 19
D gene: TRBD2
J gene: TRBJ2-1
CDR3 DNA: TGTGCCAGCAGCTTGATTTTCCCGGCTAGCGGAGTAAATTACAATGAGCAGTTCTTC
CDR3 protein: CASSLIFPASGVNYNEQFF

V gene: TRBV7-8
clone size: NA
CDR3 length: 17
D gene: NA
J gene: TRBJ1-1
CDR3 DNA: TGTGCCAGCAGCTTAAGGATGGGGGCGGGCATGAACACTGAAGCTTTCTTT
CDR3 protein: CASSLRMGAGMNTEAFF

V gene: TRBV11-2
clone size: NA
CDR3 length: 15
D gene: NA
J gene: TRBJ1-2
CDR3 DNA: TGTGCCAGCAGCTTAGGGGGGTGGAGGGACTATGGCTACACCTTC
CDR3 protein: CASSLGGWRDYGYTF

V gene: TRBV5-5
clone size: NA
CDR3 length: 16
D gene: TRBD2
J gene: TRBJ2-7
CDR3 DNA: TGTGCCAGCAGCTTGGAATTGGCTAGCGGCAACTACGAGCAGTACTTC
CDR3 protein: CASSLELASGNYEQYF

V gene: TRBV7-2
clone size: NA
CDR3 length: 17
D gene: TRBD1
J gene: TRBJ1-1
CDR3 DNA: TGTGCCAGCAGCTGGCGTACGTGGACAGGGGGGAACACTGAAGCTTTCTTT
CDR3 protein: CASSWRTWTGGNTEAFF

V gene: TRBV19
clone size: few
CDR3 length: 18
D gene: TRBD2
J gene: TRBJ2-1
CDR3 DNA: TGTGCCAGTAGTATGTTCGGACTAGCGGATACCTCCTACAATGAGCAGTTCTTC
CDR3 protein: CASSMFGLADTSYNEQFF

V gene: TRBV5-1
clone size: NA
CDR3 length: 15
D gene: NA
J gene: TRBJ2-5
CDR3 DNA: TGCGCCAGCAGCTTACCACCTAGGAGGGGCGAGACCCAGTACTTC
CDR3 protein: CASSLPPRRGETQYF

V gene: TRBV7-2
clone size: NA
CDR3 length: 13
D gene: NA
J gene: TRBJ2-1
CDR3 DNA: TGTGCCAGCAGCTCATCGGTATACAATGAGCAGTTCTTC
CDR3 protein: CASSSSVYNEQFF

V gene: TRBV10-2
clone size: few
CDR3 length: 13
D gene: TRBD1
J gene: TRBJ1-1
CDR3 DNA: TGCGCCAGCAGGGGACAGCGGAACACTGAAGCTTTCTTT
CDR3 protein: CASRGQRNTEAFF

V gene: TRBV7-3
clone size: once
CDR3 length: 14
D gene: TRBD2
J gene: TRBJ2-3
CDR3 DNA: TGTGCCAGCAGCTTAGAGACTAGCGGGAGGGCCTTATATTTT
CDR3 protein: CASSLETSGRALYF

V gene: TRBV18
clone size: NA
CDR3 length: 16
D gene: TRBD1
J gene: TRBJ1-2
CDR3 DNA: TGTGCCAGCTCACCCCCGGGACAGGGGGTCAACTATGGCTACACCTTC
CDR3 protein: CASSPPGQGVNYGYTF

V gene: TRBV4-3
clone size: NA
CDR3 length: 17
D gene: NA
J gene: TRBJ1-3
CDR3 DNA: TGCGCCAGCAGCCAAGGGTTCGGGGGCGGCTCTGGAAACACCATATATTTT
CDR3 protein: CASSQGFGGGSGNTIYF

V gene: TRBV2
clone size: few
CDR3 length: 13
D gene: TRBD1
J gene: TRBJ2-7
CDR3 DNA: TGTGCCAGCAGGACAGGGCACTCCTACGAGCAGTACTTC
CDR3 protein: CASRTGHSYEQYF

V gene: TRBV4-1
clone size: NA
CDR3 length: 17
D gene: TRBD2
J gene: TRBJ2-3
CDR3 DNA: TGCGCCAGCAGCCAAGGATTTGGCGGGGGGCGTTTCCATACGCAGTATTTT
CDR3 protein: CASSQGFGGGRFHTQYF

V gene: TRBV18
clone size: NA
CDR3 length: 12
D gene: NA
J gene: TRBJ2-7
CDR3 DNA: TGTGCCAGCTCACCAACCGGGTACGAGCAGTACTTC
CDR3 protein: CASSPTGYEQYF

V gene: TRBV5-6
clone size: NA
CDR3 length: 18
D gene: TRBD1
J gene: TRBJ1-2
CDR3 DNA: TGTGCCAGCAGCTCGACAGGACAGGGGGCAAGAAGTAACTATGGCTACACCTTC
CDR3 protein: CASSSTGQGARSNYGYTF

V gene: TRBV6-5
clone size: NA
CDR3 length: 15
D gene: TRBD1
J gene: TRBJ2-2
CDR3 DNA: TGTGCCAGCCGGCTCGGACAGGGTGTTTCAGGGGAGCTGTTTTTT
CDR3 protein: CASRLGQGVSGELFF

V gene: TRBV30
clone size: NA
CDR3 length: 13
D gene: TRBD1
J gene: TRBJ1-5
CDR3 DNA: TGTGCCTGGAGCCAGGGGGCCCATACACCCCAGCATTTT
CDR3 protein: CAWSQGAHTPQHF

V gene: TRBV30
clone size: NA
CDR3 length: 13
D gene: NA
J gene: TRBJ1-5
CDR3 DNA: TGTGCCTGGAGCAAGGCGGTCAATCAGCCCCAGCATTTT
CDR3 protein: CAWSKAVNQPQHF

V gene: TRBV5-5
clone size: NA
CDR3 length: 15
D gene: NA
J gene: TRBJ1-3
CDR3 DNA: TGTGCCAGCAGCTTCCAGGGAAGTTTCGGAAACACCATATATTTT
CDR3 protein: CASSFQGSFGNTIYF

V gene: TRBV9
clone size: NA
CDR3 length: 17
D gene: TRBD1
J gene: TRBJ2-3
CDR3 DNA: TGTGCCAGCAGCGTATGGGCGGGGGACAGGGCTACAGATACGCAGTATTTT
CDR3 protein: CASSVWAGDRATDTQYF

V gene: TRBV5-1
clone size: NA
CDR3 length: 11
D gene: NA
J gene: TRBJ2-3
CDR3 DNA: TGCGCCAGCAGTGAGGAGGATACGCAGTATTTT
CDR3 protein: CASSEEDTQYF

V gene: TRBV7-2
clone size: NA
CDR3 length: 15
D gene: NA
J gene: TRBJ2-6
CDR3 DNA: TGTGCCAGCAGCCCCGGTCGTTGGGGGGCCAACGTCCTGACTTTC
CDR3 protein: CASSPGRWGANVLTF